This T cell receptor beta chain was recovered during a study of blood T cell repertoires in COVID-19. Study-level background: Specimens from acute and convalescent COVID-19 originated in the United States, Italy and Spain.

Original data processing: Nucleated cell counts were estimated from reference gene primer amplification. Sequencing was performed with immunoSEQ multiplex PCR; in TCRdb, only in-frame clones are kept and a portion is missing. From that table come the V and J calls and clone size; the DNA was used to work out D and trimming. This table has 390,000 or so clones, more than 80% appearing once. While infection was still active, Seattle patients were enrolled and then followed longitudinally. The germline V gene has CDR1 MNHEY and CDR2 SVGEGT. With 4 bases removed from V and 9 bases from J, the gap between germline ends came to 7 bases. This CDR3 has 11 amino acids.

The clonotype was recovered from a woman aged 25 to 45 with COVID-19, enrolled during active disease. This rearrangement joins TRBV6-2 or TRBV6-3 to TRBJ2-1, with D uncertain. Sequenced input: peripheral blood. CDR3 sequence: CASSSFLEQFF. CDR3 in DNA: TGTGCCAGCAGTTCCTTCCTTGAGCAGTTCTTC.